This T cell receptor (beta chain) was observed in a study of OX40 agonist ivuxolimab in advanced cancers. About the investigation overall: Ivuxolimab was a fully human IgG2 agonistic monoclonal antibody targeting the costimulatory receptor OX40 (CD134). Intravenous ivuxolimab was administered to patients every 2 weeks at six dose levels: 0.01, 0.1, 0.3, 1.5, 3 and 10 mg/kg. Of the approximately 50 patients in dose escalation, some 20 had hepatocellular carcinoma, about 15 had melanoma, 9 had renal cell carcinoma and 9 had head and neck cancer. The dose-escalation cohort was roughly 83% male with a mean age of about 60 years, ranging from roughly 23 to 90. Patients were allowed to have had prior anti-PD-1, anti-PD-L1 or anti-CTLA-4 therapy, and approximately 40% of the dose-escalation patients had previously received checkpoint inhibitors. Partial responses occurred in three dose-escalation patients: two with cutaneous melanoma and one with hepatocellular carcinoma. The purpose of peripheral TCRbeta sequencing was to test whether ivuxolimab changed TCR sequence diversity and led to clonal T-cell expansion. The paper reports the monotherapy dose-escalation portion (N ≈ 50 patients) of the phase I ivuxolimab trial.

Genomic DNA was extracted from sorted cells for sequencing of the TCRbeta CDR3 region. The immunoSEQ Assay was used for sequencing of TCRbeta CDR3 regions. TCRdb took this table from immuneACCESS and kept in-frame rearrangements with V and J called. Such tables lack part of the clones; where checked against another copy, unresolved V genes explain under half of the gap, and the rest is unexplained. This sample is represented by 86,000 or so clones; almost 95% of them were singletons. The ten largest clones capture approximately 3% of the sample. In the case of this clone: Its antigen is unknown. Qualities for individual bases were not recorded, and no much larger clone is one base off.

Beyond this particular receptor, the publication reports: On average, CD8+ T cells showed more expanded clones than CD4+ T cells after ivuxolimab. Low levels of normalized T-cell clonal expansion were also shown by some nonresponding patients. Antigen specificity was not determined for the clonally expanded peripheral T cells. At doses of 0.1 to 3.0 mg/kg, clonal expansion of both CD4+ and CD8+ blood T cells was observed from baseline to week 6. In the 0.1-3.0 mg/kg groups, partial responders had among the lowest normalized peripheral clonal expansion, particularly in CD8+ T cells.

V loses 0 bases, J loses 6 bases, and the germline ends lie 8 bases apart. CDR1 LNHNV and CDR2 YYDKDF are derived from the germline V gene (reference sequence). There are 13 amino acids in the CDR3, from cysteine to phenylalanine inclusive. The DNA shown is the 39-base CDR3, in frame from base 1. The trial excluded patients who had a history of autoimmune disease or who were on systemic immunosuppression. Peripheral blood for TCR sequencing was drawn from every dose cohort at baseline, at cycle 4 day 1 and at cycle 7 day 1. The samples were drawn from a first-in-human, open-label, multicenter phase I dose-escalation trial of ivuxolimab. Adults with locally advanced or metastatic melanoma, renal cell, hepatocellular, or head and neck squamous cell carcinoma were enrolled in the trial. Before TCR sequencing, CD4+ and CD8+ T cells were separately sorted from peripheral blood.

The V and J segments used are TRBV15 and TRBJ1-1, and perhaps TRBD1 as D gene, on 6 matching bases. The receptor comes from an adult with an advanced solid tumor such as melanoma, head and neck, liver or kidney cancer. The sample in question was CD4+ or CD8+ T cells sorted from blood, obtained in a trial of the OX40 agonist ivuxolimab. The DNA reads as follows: TGTGCCACCAGCAGAGATGGGGGGCCTGAAGCTTTCTTT. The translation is CATSRDGGPEAFF.